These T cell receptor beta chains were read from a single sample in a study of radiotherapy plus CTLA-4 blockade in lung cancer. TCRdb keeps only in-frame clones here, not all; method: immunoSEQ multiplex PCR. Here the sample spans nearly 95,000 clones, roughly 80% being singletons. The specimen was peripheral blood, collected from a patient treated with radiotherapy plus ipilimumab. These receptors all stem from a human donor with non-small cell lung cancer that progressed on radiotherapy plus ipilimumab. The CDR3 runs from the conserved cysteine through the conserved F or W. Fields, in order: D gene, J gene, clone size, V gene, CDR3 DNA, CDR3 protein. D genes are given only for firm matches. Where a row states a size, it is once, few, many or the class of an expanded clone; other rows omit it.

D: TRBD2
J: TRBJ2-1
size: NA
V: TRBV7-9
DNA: TGTGCCAGCAGCTTAGTTCCTAGCGGGAGTATCGATGAGCAGTTCTTC
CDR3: CASSLVPSGSIDEQFF

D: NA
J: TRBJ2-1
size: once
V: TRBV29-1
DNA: TGCAGCGTTGATTCTGGGGCTTACGCCAATGAGCAGTTCTTC
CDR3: CSVDSGAYANEQFF

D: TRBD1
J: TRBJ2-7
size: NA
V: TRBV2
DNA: TGTACCACCGGGCGGGACAGGGTAGACGAGCAGTACTTC
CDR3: CTTGRDRVDEQYF

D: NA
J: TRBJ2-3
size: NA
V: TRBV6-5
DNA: TGTGCCAGCAGCTTACGGGTCAGCACAGATACGCAGTATTTT
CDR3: CASSLRVSTDTQYF

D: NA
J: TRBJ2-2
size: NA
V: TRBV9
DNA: TGTGCCAGCAGCGTAGTCCAGGGGCACACCGGGGAGCTGTTTTTT
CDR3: CASSVVQGHTGELFF

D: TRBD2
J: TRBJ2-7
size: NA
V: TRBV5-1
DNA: TGCGCCAGCACCCTGACCGCGGGGGGGCCAGGCCACGAGCAGTACTTC
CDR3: CASTLTAGGPGHEQYF

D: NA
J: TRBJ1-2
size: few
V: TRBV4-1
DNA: TGCGCCAGCAGCCAAGATCGAGACAGGACTTATGGCTACACCTTC
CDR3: CASSQDRDRTYGYTF

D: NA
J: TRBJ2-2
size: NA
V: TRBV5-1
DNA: TGCGCCAGCAGCTTGCAAGGGGCTCAGGGGGAGCTGTTTTTT
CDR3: CASSLQGAQGELFF

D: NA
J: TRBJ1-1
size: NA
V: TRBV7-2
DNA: TGTGCCAGCAGCACCCCTCGACAGGTCACTGAAGCTTTCTTT
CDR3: CASSTPRQVTEAFF

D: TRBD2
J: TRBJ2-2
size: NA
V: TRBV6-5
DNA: TGTGCCAGCAGTTCCCCCGCCTCGGGGGGCACCGGGGAGCTGTTTTTT
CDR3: CASSSPASGGTGELFF

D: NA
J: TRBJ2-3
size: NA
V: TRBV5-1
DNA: TGCGCCAGCAGCAGTTCGGGAGAATGGACAGATACGCAGTATTTT
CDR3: CASSSSGEWTDTQYF

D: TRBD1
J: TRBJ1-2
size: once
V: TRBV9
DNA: TGTGCCAGCAGCGTAGGGATAGGTCGGGACAGGGTTCTCAGCGGCTACACCTTC
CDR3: CASSVGIGRDRVLSGYTF

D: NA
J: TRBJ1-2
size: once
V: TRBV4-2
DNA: TGTGCCAGCAGCCAAGATTTAGGGGAGGGCTACACCTTC
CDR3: CASSQDLGEGYTF

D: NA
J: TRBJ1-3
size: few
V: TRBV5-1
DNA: TGCGCCAGCAGCCTTCTTAGGGGAGCCGGAAACACCATATATTTT
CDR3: CASSLLRGAGNTIYF

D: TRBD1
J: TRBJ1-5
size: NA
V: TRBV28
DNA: TGTGCCAGCAGTTTATTAGGACAGGGAGGTCAGCCCCAGCATTTT
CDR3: CASSLLGQGGQPQHF

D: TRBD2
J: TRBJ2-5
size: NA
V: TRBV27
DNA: TGTGCCAGCAGTTCCACCTACACCGGGACTATAGAGACCCAGTACTTC
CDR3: CASSSTYTGTIETQYF

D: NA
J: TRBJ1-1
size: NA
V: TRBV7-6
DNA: TGTGCCAGCAGCTTAGGGGGGCCCGGCACTGAAGCTTTCTTT
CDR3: CASSLGGPGTEAFF

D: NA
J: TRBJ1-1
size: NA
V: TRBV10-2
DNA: TGCGCCAGCAGTGTCACGGGGACTGAAGCTTTCTTT
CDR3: CASSVTGTEAFF

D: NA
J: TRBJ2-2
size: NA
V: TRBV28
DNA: TGTGCCAGCAGTTTTGGAGGTGCCGACACCGGGGAGCTGTTTTTT
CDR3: CASSFGGADTGELFF

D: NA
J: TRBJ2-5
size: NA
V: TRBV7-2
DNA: TGTGCCAGCAGCTTAGGTTGGGTTTTAAAGACCCAGTACTTC
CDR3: CASSLGWVLKTQYF

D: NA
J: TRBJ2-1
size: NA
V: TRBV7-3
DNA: TGTGCCAGCAGCCCAAACGCCCGTAGCTTCGATGAGCAGTTCTTC
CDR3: CASSPNARSFDEQFF

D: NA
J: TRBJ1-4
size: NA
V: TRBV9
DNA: TGTGCCAGCAGCGTACTATGGGGGTTAAATGAAAAACTGTTTTTT
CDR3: CASSVLWGLNEKLFF

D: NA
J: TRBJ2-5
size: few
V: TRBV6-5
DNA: TGTGCCAGCAGTTCGGGAGATGGGACCCAGTACTTC
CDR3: CASSSGDGTQYF

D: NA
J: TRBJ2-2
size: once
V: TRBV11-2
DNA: TGTGCCAGCAGCTTAGAAGCAGGGAACACCGGGGAGCTGTTTTTT
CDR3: CASSLEAGNTGELFF

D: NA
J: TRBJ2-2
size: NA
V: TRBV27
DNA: TGTGCCAGCAGTTTTCGAACCGGGGAGCTGTTTTTT
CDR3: CASSFRTGELFF

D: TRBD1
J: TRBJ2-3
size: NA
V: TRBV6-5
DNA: TGTGCCAGCAGCCACCGGACAGGGGAAGATACGCAGTATTTT
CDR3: CASSHRTGEDTQYF

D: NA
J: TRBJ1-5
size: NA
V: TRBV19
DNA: TGTGCCAGTAGAAAAACAGGTTCTAGCAATCAGCCCCAGCATTTT
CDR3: CASRKTGSSNQPQHF

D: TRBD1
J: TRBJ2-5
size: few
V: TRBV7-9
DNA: TGTGCCAGCAGCCAGCTCCATACAGGGGTCCGGGACTTC
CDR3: CASSQLHTGVRDF

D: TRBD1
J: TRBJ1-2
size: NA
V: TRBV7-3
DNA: TGTGCCAGCAGCCCCGGGACAGGGGAAGGCTACACCTTC
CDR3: CASSPGTGEGYTF

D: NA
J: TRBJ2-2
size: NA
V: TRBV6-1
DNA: TGTGCCAGCAGTGTGCGGGGCGACGGGGAGCTGTTTTTT
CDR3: CASSVRGDGELFF

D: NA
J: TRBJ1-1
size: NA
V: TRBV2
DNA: TGTGCCAGCAGCGGTAGACAGAACACTGAAGCTTTCTTT
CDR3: CASSGRQNTEAFF

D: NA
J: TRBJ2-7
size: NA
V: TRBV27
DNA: TGTGCCAGCAGTTTAATGGCCGCTTCCTACGAGCAGTACTTC
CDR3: CASSLMAASYEQYF

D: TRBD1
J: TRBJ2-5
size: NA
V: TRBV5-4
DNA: TGTGCCAGCAGCGACACGGGACAGGGAATTACCCAAGAGACCCAGTACTTC
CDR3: CASSDTGQGITQETQYF

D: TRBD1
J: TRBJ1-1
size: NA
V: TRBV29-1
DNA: TGCAGCGCCGGAGGACAGGGGGTGACTGAAGCTTTCTTT
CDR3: CSAGGQGVTEAFF

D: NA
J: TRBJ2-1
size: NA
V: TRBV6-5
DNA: TGTGCCAGCAGTTCCTGGCGCGGTGAGCAGTTCTTC
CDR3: CASSSWRGEQFF

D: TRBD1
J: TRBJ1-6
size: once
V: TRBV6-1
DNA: TGTGCCAGCAGTCAACTCAGGGGGCGGGGATCACCCCTCCACTTT
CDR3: CASSQLRGRGSPLHF

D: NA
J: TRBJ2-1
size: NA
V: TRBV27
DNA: TGTGCCAGCAGTCGAGATAGTAGCATTAATGAGCAGTTCTTC
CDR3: CASSRDSSINEQFF

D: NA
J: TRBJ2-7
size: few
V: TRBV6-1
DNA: TGTGCCAGCAGTGAAGCACGAGTATACTCCTACGAGCAGTACTTC
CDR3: CASSEARVYSYEQYF

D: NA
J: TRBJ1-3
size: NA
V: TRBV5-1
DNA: TGCGCCAGCAGCTTGGGGGGGCCAGGCGACCCTGGAAACACCATATATTTT
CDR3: CASSLGGPGDPGNTIYF

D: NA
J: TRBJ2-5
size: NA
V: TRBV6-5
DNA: TGTGCCAGCACCAACCCGACAGGGACTGGGGAGCAGTACTTC
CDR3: CASTNPTGTGEQYF

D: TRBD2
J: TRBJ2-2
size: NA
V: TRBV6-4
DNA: TGTGCCAGCAGTGCCCTCGGGACTAGACACACCGGGGAGCTGTTTTTT
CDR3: CASSALGTRHTGELFF

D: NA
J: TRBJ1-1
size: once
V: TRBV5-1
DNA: TGCGCCAGCAGCTTGGGGGCTGGACTAATGAACACTGAAGCTTTCTTT
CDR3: CASSLGAGLMNTEAFF

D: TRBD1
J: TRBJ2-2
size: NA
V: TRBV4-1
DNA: TGCGCCAGCAGAGCGGGACAGGGGACCGGGGAGCTGTTTTTT
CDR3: CASRAGQGTGELFF